A selection of T cell receptor beta chains follows, all from one sample in a study of blood T cell repertoires in COVID-19. Measured with immunoSEQ multiplex PCR; TCRdb has only the in-frame clones, and not every one. The table lists 320,000 or so clones, 75% to 90% of them singletons, with about 5% in the top ten. The sample comprised PBMCs or T cells enriched from blood (not recorded which). The source of these receptors is a man aged 30 to 45 who had recovered from COVID-19. CDR3s include the opening cysteine and the closing phenylalanine or tryptophan. A D gene is named only where the DNA matches it firmly. Size values are once, few and many counts, or a class for expanded clones, and some rows have none.

>.|TRBD2|TRBV11-2|TRBJ2-7
CASSKASGATYEQYF
TGTGCCAGCAGCAAGGCTAGCGGGGCCACCTACGAGCAGTACTTC
>.|.|TRBV10-1|TRBJ2-1
CASSAEGDEQFF
TGCGCCAGCAGTGCCGAGGGAGATGAGCAGTTCTTC
>.|TRBD1|TRBV30|TRBJ1-2
CAWMTGSIYTF
TGTGCCTGGATGACAGGGTCCATCTACACCTTC
>.|.|TRBV25-1|TRBJ2-3
CASTRGSTQYF
TGTGCCAGTACCAGGGGTTCTACGCAGTATTTT
>.|.|TRBV7-9|TRBJ1-1
CASSLARGLNTEAFF
TGTGCCAGCAGCTTAGCTCGAGGGTTGAACACTGAAGCTTTCTTT
>.|.|TRBV5-1|TRBJ1-3
CASSLVPSSGNTIYF
TGCGCCAGCAGCTTGGTACCCAGCTCTGGAAACACCATATATTTT
>once|TRBD2|TRBV5-4|TRBJ2-3
CASSLGKAGGSDTQYF
TGTGCCAGCAGCTTAGGGAAAGCGGGGGGCTCAGATACGCAGTATTTT
>once|.|TRBV28|TRBJ1-6
CASRVLTLSYNSPLHF
TGTGCCAGCAGAGTTCTAACGTTATCCTATAATTCACCCCTCCACTTT
>.|.|TRBV6-2/TRBV6-3|TRBJ2-2
CASSDGLAITGELFF
TGTGCCAGCAGTGACGGGCTAGCTATCACCGGGGAGCTGTTTTTT
>.|TRBD1|TRBV28|TRBJ1-2
CASREQGAQGWTGYTF
TGTGCCAGCAGGGAACAGGGGGCGCAGGGATGGACTGGCTACACCTTC
>once|.|TRBV11-2|TRBJ2-7
CASSPFLAGDYEQYF
TGTGCCAGCAGCCCCTTCCTGGCAGGGGACTACGAGCAGTACTTC
>.|.|TRBV5-1|TRBJ1-6
CASSLGRSSYNSPLHF
TGCGCCAGCAGCTTGGGAAGGAGCTCCTATAATTCACCCCTCCACTTT
>.|TRBD1|TRBV24-1|TRBJ2-2
CATRPGQGFPGELFF
TGTGCCACCCGGCCGGGACAGGGGTTTCCCGGGGAGCTGTTTTTT
>.|TRBD1|TRBV5-1|TRBJ2-5
CASSSGQGPLETQYF
TGCGCCAGCAGCTCAGGACAGGGGCCTTTGGAGACCCAGTACTTC
>.|.|TRBV23-1|TRBJ2-3
CASSLTVTGVSLSPPDTQYF
TGCGCCAGCAGTCTCACCGTGACAGGAGTCTCACTATCCCCACCAGATACGCAGTATTTT
>.|TRBD2|TRBV29-1|TRBJ2-1
CSVGPGLAGGPGNEQFF
TGCAGCGTTGGACCCGGACTAGCGGGGGGGCCGGGGAATGAGCAGTTCTTC
>.|.|TRBV5-4|TRBJ2-3
CASSQGEDTQYF
TGTGCCAGCAGCCAGGGTGAGGATACGCAGTATTTT
>.|TRBD2|TRBV6-5|TRBJ2-1
CASTGLAGGRNEQFF
TGTGCCAGCACTGGACTAGCGGGGGGGAGGAATGAGCAGTTCTTC
>.|TRBD1|TRBV14|TRBJ1-6
CASSRRGRSPLHF
TGTGCCAGCAGCCGCAGGGGGCGGTCACCCCTCCACTTT
>.|.|TRBV19|TRBJ1-5
CASIKPQHF
TGTGCCAGTATTAAGCCCCAGCATTTT
>.|.|TRBV18|TRBJ1-1
CASSPGSLNRPLDTEAFF
TGTGCCAGCTCACCTGGGTCGTTAAACAGACCACTGGACACTGAAGCTTTCTTT
>.|.|TRBV11-2|TRBJ1-1
CASSTPSGTLNTEAFF
TGTGCCAGCAGCACACCATCCGGGACACTGAACACTGAAGCTTTCTTT
>.|.|TRBV7-2|TRBJ1-2
CASSASTGYNGYTF
TGTGCCAGCAGCGCCAGCACAGGGTATAATGGCTACACCTTC
>.|TRBD1|TRBV28|TRBJ1-5
CASSSDRADQPQHF
TGTGCCAGCAGTTCGGACAGGGCCGATCAGCCCCAGCATTTT
>once|.|TRBV25-1|TRBJ2-5
CASSPGAGSKETQYF
TGTGCCAGCAGTCCAGGGGCAGGGAGTAAAGAGACCCAGTACTTC
>.|TRBD2|TRBV7-7|TRBJ2-5
CASSQGLAGGLQETQYF
TGTGCCAGCAGCCAAGGGTTAGCGGGGGGCCTCCAAGAGACCCAGTACTTC
>.|.|TRBV19|TRBJ2-1
CASKAGGITNEQFF
TGTGCCAGTAAAGCGGGTGGCATTACAAATGAGCAGTTCTTC
>few|.|TRBV29-1|TRBJ1-4
CSAKGVATNEKLFF
TGCAGCGCCAAGGGGGTTGCAACTAATGAAAAACTGTTTTTT
>.|.|TRBV4-1|TRBJ1-5
CASSQVSSGTFNQPQHF
TGCGCCAGCAGCCAAGTCTCGAGCGGGACCTTCAATCAGCCCCAGCATTTT
>.|.|TRBV7-3|TRBJ1-3
CASSLYGSNAGNTIYF
TGTGCCAGCAGCTTATATGGCTCAAACGCTGGAAACACCATATATTTT
>few|.|TRBV29-1|TRBJ1-2
CSVDSGYYGYTF
TGCAGCGTTGATTCAGGGTACTATGGCTACACCTTC
>.|TRBD1|TRBV2|TRBJ1-5
CASRDRDYSNQPQHF
TGTGCCAGCAGGGACAGGGACTATAGCAATCAGCCCCAGCATTTT
>.|TRBD1|TRBV5-1|TRBJ2-1
CASSWAGTGDNEQFF
TGCGCCAGCAGCTGGGCCGGGACAGGGGACAATGAGCAGTTCTTC
>.|TRBD1|TRBV4-1|TRBJ1-5
CASSRDSYSNQPQHF
TGCGCCAGCAGCCGGGACAGCTATAGCAATCAGCCCCAGCATTTT
>.|.|TRBV18|TRBJ1-4
CASSPQGPPDGKLFF
TGTGCCAGCTCACCCCAGGGGCCCCCGGATGGGAAACTGTTTTTT
>.|.|TRBV3-1/TRBV3-2|TRBJ2-1
CASSHFQGLKNEQFF
TGTGCCAGCAGCCACTTCCAGGGGCTTAAGAATGAGCAGTTCTTC
>.|.|TRBV6-5|TRBJ1-2
CASSSTGRANYGYTF
TGTGCCAGCAGTTCCACAGGGAGGGCTAACTATGGCTACACCTTC
>.|TRBD1|TRBV28|TRBJ2-1
CASSLSRTGGNEQFF
TGTGCCAGCAGTTTATCCCGAACAGGGGGCAATGAGCAGTTCTTC
>.|TRBD1|TRBV2|TRBJ1-5
CASRTGLGNQPQHF
TGTGCCAGCAGGACAGGGTTGGGCAATCAGCCCCAGCATTTT
>.|.|TRBV5-1|TRBJ2-2
CASLPVPKNPSNTGELFF
TGCGCCAGTCTCCCGGTACCAAAAAACCCTTCGAACACCGGGGAGCTGTTTTTT
>.|.|TRBV6-1|TRBJ1-5
CASSEWGGDGQPQHF
TGTGCCAGCAGTGAATGGGGAGGGGATGGACAGCCCCAGCATTTT
>.|TRBD1|TRBV5-4|TRBJ2-2
CASSLGQGNTGELFF
TGTGCCAGCAGCTTGGGACAGGGGAACACCGGGGAGCTGTTTTTT
>.|.|TRBV29-1|TRBJ2-7
CSVDVQGTYEQYF
TGCAGCGTTGACGTACAGGGCACCTACGAGCAGTACTTC
>.|.|TRBV3-1/TRBV3-2|TRBJ2-5
CASSTGGETQYF
TGTGCCAGCAGCACAGGAGGGGAGACCCAGTACTTC
>.|.|TRBV5-1|TRBJ2-1
CASWRGGLVDEQFF
TGCGCCAGCTGGAGGGGGGGTTTGGTCGATGAGCAGTTCTTC
>.|TRBD2|TRBV7-2|TRBJ2-7
CASSYVSGGGYEQYF
TGTGCCAGCAGCTACGTAAGCGGGGGGGGCTACGAGCAGTACTTC
>.|.|TRBV28|TRBJ1-2
CASSSGGFYGYTF
TGTGCCAGCAGTTCGGGGGGTTTCTATGGCTACACCTTC
>.|.|TRBV21-1|TRBJ2-3
CASSTSPISLTGDPDTQYF
TGTGCCAGCAGCACAAGCCCGATTTCACTGACAGGCGATCCAGATACGCAGTATTTT
>.|.|TRBV10-2|TRBJ1-5
CASSESQGLSNQPQHF
TGCGCCAGCAGTGAGTCGCAGGGGCTTAGCAATCAGCCCCAGCATTTT
>once|.|TRBV6-2/TRBV6-3|TRBJ1-3
CASSRTGISGNTIYF
TGTGCCAGCAGTCGTACAGGGATCTCTGGAAACACCATATATTTT
>.|TRBD2|TRBV4-2|TRBJ2-3
CASSQEAAGGGHTQYF
TGTGCCAGCAGCCAAGAAGCAGCGGGGGGTGGTCATACGCAGTATTTT
>.|.|TRBV11-1|TRBJ1-1
CASSWGGRRAFF
TGTGCCAGCAGCTGGGGGGGGCGCCGGGCTTTCTTT
>.|TRBD2|TRBV11-3|TRBJ2-1
CASSLEVGLAGPNEQFF
TGTGCCAGCAGCTTAGAAGTGGGACTAGCGGGGCCCAATGAGCAGTTCTTC
>.|TRBD1|TRBV10-3|TRBJ1-5
CAISGRGQGGNQPQHF
TGTGCCATCTCAGGACGAGGACAGGGGGGAAATCAGCCCCAGCATTTT